A single sample is the source of the 23 T cell receptor beta chains below, sequenced in a study of T-cell memory formation after mild COVID-19. Via MiXCR, TCRdb re-called the 5' RACE reads, giving one row per CDR3 protein. The sample holds 250,000 to 300,000 distinct CDR3 sequences, roughly 17% seen once. Sequencing was performed on PBMCs or a T cell subset sorted from them (not recorded which). The receptors were gathered from a man aged 18 to 35 who had mild COVID-19 (a few samples of this study predate the infection). Cell type and time point are not known.

This clonotype was seen a handful of times. The V gene is TRBV5-5, the J gene TRBJ1-1; the D gene is possibly TRBD1 (5 bases). The CDR3 is made up of 13 amino acids. Germline V gene lookup returns CDR1 SGHKS and CDR2 YYEKEE (reference sequence). V was clipped by 3 bases and J by 5 bases, with 11 bases between them. CDR3 in DNA: TGTGCCAGCAGCTGGGGCGGCGGGACTGAAGCTTTCTTT. Its translation is CASSWGGGTEAFF.

The table lists this clonotype with a count of one. The V and J genes are TRBV9 and TRBJ1-1, with no clear D. V was cut by 0 bases and J by 3 bases, with 18 bases left in between. CDR3 size: 17 residues. The germline CDR1 and CDR2 sequences are SGDLS and YYNGEE. The CDR3, as DNA: TGTGCCAGCAGCGTAGGCAAGTTAAGATCCCAGGACACTGAAGCTTTCTTT. Protein sequence: CASSVGKLRSQDTEAFF.

The rearrangement uses TRBV6-5 and TRBJ1-5; unclear D gene. The CDR3 totals 14 residues. V was shortened by 2 bases and J by 11 bases, with 16 bases between the two germline ends. Germline V lookup: CDR1 MNHEY, CDR2 SVGAGI. The CDR3 is CASSYEARAATQHF. The CDR3 DNA is TGTGCCAGCAGTTACGAGGCAAGGGCGGCCACCCAGCATTTT.

This sequence joins TRBV5-6 and TRBJ1-2; 8 bases line up with TRBD1. Trimming took 2 bases from V and 7 from J; bases not matched to a gene: 4. The CDR3 is 13 residues long. Germline V gives CDR1 SGHDT, CDR2 YYEEEE. The CDR3 coding sequence is TGTGCCAGCAGCTTCCAGGGGGCCGGTGGCTACACCTTC. It codes for CASSFQGAGGYTF.

This clonotype is medium-sized within its sample. The genes are TRBV24-1 and TRBJ2-2; 8 bases are a match to TRBD2. Germline CDR1 is KGHDR and CDR2 is SFDVKD. V lost 1 base and J lost 3; bases outside the gene matches: 0. This CDR3 is built from 15 residues. The CDR3 DNA reads as TGTGCCACCAGTGATTTAGCGGGGGACACCGGGGAGCTGTTTTTT. Protein: CATSDLAGDTGELFF.

This clonotype was counted only a few times. V is TRBV4-2 and J is TRBJ2-3; TRBD2 might be the D (6 bases). V gave up 3 bases and J gave up 4 bases, with 11 bases separating them. The CDR3 contains 14 residues. Germline V lookup: CDR1 LGHNA, CDR2 YNFKEQ. As DNA, the CDR3 is TGTGCCAGCAGCCAGCCGGACTACTCAGATACGCAGTATTTT. Its protein is CASSQPDYSDTQYF.

This clonotype was recorded a few times. The rearrangement links TRBV29-1 to TRBJ2-3, with no clear D. The V gene lost 6 bases and the J gene lost 6 bases, with 7 bases spanning the gap. The CDR3 runs to 10 residues. The germline CDR1 and CDR2 sequences are SQVTM and ANQGSEA. In DNA form, the CDR3 reads TGCAGCGTCCTAGTGGATACGCAGTATTTT. It yields the protein CSVLVDTQYF.

This clonotype appeared a few times. The chain carries TRBV6-2 or TRBV6-3 and TRBJ2-5; 11 nucleotides match TRBD1. Per the germline V gene, CDR1 is MNHEY and CDR2 is SVGEGT. The CDR3 is 15 amino acids. Trimming removed 6 bases from V and 3 bases from J; junction bases left unmatched: 6. CDR3 sequence (DNA): TGTGCCAGCAGAGTGACGGGACAGGGGGAAGAGACCCAGTACTTC. Translation gives CASRVTGQGEETQYF.

This clonotype was counted only a few times. The chain combines TRBV4-1 with TRBJ2-2; D is possibly TRBD1 or TRBD2 (6 bases each). V was clipped by 0 bases and J by 5 bases, with 19 bases between them. The length of the CDR3 is 18 residues. Germline V CDR1 and CDR2: MGHRA, YSYEKL. The CDR3 is CASSQDLLVGGMTGELFF. CDR3 nucleotides: TGCGCCAGCAGCCAAGACCTTCTAGTCGGGGGCATGACCGGGGAGCTGTTTTTT.

This clonotype was detected only a few times. V usage is TRBV7-9 and J usage is TRBJ2-2, with 8 bases lining up with TRBD2. CDR3 length: 15 amino acids. The ends lost 2 bases at V and 4 bases at J; junction bases unmatched: 3. CDR1 and CDR2 (germline): SEHNR, FQNEAQ (reference sequence). CDR3 DNA: TGTGCCAGCAGCTTACCCGGGGGGGGCACCGGGGAGCTGTTTTTT. Encoded protein: CASSLPGGGTGELFF.

The genes are TRBV5-1 and TRBJ2-5; either TRBD1 or TRBD2 may fit D (5 bases each). Germline loops: CDR1 SGHRS, CDR2 YFSETQ. This CDR3 comprises 14 residues. Trimming removed 0 bases from V and 4 bases from J, with 10 bases in between. CDR3 sequence reads: CASSLDPGLETQYF. The CDR3 nucleotides are TGCGCCAGCAGCTTGGATCCGGGGCTAGAGACCCAGTACTTC.

The rearrangement joins TRBV4-2 to TRBJ2-7, with 7 bases fitting TRBD1. The V gene's germline CDR1 is LGHNA and CDR2 YNFKEQ. CDR3 length equals 15 residues. V shed 4 bases, J shed 0 bases, and the junction held 6 bases outside the gene matches. The CDR3 here is CASSPGTESSYEQYV. In nucleotides, the CDR3 is TGTGCCAGCAGCCCCGGGACAGAGAGCTCCTACGAGCAGTACGTC.

This clonotype was counted only a few times. CDR3 nucleotides: TGTGCCAGCAGTGAACAGCACCTATCGACCTACGAGCAGTACTTC. Protein product: CASSEQHLSTYEQYF. The chain is built from TRBV6-1 and TRBJ2-7; D is unclear. CDR1 is MNHNS and CDR2 is SASEGT in the germline V gene. This CDR3 has 15 residues. V was pared by 2 bases and J by 2 bases, with 13 bases between.

This clonotype was counted between two and nine times. The V call is TRBV6-2 or TRBV6-3, the J call TRBJ2-2; 12 bases agree with TRBD1. Germline V gene sequence: CDR1 MNHEY, CDR2 SVGEGT. This CDR3 is 15 amino acids long. V lost 5 bases and J lost 7; bases outside the gene matches: 5. This CDR3 reads CASSLGTGGHGELFF. The CDR3 DNA reads as TGTGCCAGCAGTCTCGGGACAGGGGGCCACGGGGAGCTGTTTTTT.

This clonotype showed up just a few times. The rearrangement joins TRBV29-1 to TRBJ2-1, with D perhaps TRBD2 (6 bases). Germline V gene sequence: CDR1 SQVTM, CDR2 ANQGSEA. The CDR3 spans 17 residues. Trimming took off 2 bases at V and 5 bases at J, with 22 bases between the two ends. The chain's CDR3 is CSVESSWASAGNNEQFF. CDR3 DNA sequence: TGCAGCGTTGAAAGTAGTTGGGCTAGCGCGGGGAACAATGAGCAGTTCTTC.

The chain joins TRBV7-9 to TRBJ2-5; 7 positions agree with TRBD1. In germline, CDR1 is SEHNR, CDR2 FQNEAQ (reference sequence). The length of the CDR3 is 15 residues. V shed 4 bases, J shed 1 base, and the junction held 6 bases outside the gene matches. This chain's CDR3 is CASSSGQTFQETQYF. The CDR3 nucleotides are TGTGCCAGCAGCTCGGGACAGACCTTCCAAGAGACCCAGTACTTC.

This clonotype was detected only a few times. This sequence joins TRBV20-1 and TRBJ2-3; possible D gene TRBD1, 6 bases. The CDR3 spans 14 residues. The germline V gene encodes CDR1 DFQATT and CDR2 SNEGSKA (reference sequence). V was clipped by 3 bases and J by 8 bases, with 18 bases between them. CDR3 loop: CSASRRDTGITQYF. The CDR3 coding sequence is TGCAGTGCTAGCCGACGGGACACCGGTATTACGCAGTATTTT.

The sample holds a few counts of this clonotype. The genes are TRBV5-1 and TRBJ2-7; perhaps TRBD2 as D (7 bases). Germline CDR1 reads SGHRS; CDR2 reads YFSETQ. This CDR3 comprises 13 residues. Deletions cut 8 bases from V and 5 bases from J, with 17 bases between. The CDR3 DNA sequence: TGCGCCAGTCAGGTGTGGGGGGGCAACGAGCAGTACTTC. Residues: CASQVWGGNEQYF.

This clonotype was found a few times. The chain carries TRBV5-1 and TRBJ2-5; 8 bases line up with TRBD1. There are 13 residues in the CDR3. V gave up 7 bases and J gave up 3 bases; unmatched junction bases: 5. CDR1 is SGHRS and CDR2 is YFSETQ in the germline V gene. CDR3 nucleotides: TGCGCCAGCGGCCAACAGGGGGAAGAGACCCAGTACTTC. The encoded protein is CASGQQGEETQYF.

This clonotype was seen a few times. This sequence joins TRBV6-5 and TRBJ1-2; D is unresolved. Looked up from germline, CDR1 is MNHEY and CDR2 is SVGAGI. Between the trimmed V and J ends, which lost 6 bases and 5 bases, there was a span of 16 bases. This CDR3 contains 14 residues. The CDR3 is CASSQDPGRYGYTF. In DNA form, the CDR3 reads TGTGCCAGCAGCCAGGACCCAGGCCGTTATGGCTACACCTTC.

In this sample, this clonotype turned up a few times. The V gene is TRBV12-3 or TRBV12-4, the J gene TRBJ2-3, with 8 bases matching TRBD1. Germline trimming cut 5 bases from V and 7 bases from J; bases unmatched to any gene: 8. This CDR3 spans 14 amino acids. The CDR3 loop reads CASSRRTGKNTQYF. In DNA, the CDR3 is TGTGCCAGCAGTAGAAGGACAGGGAAGAATACGCAGTATTTT.

In DNA form, the CDR3 reads TGTGCCAGCAGGGCACCGGGACTATCTACAGATACGCAGTATTTT. Amino acids: CASRAPGLSTDTQYF. The J gene is TRBJ2-3, the V gene TRBV7-2, with 7 positions matching TRBD2. Losses at the gene ends were 6 bases for V and 3 bases for J; bases not matched to a gene: 9. Germline V lookup: CDR1 SGHTA, CDR2 FQGNSA. There are 15 residues in the CDR3.

The chain links TRBV4-3 to TRBJ2-1, with a weak D call TRBD2 (5 bases). CDR1 is LGHNA and CDR2 is YSLEER in the germline V gene. The CDR3 spans 15 residues. V lost 0 bases to trimming and J lost 4 bases, with 10 bases between them. The DNA of the CDR3 is TGCGCCAGCAGCCAAGAGCGGGCTGGATACAATGAGCAGTTCTTC. This translates into CASSQERAGYNEQFF.